This TCR beta chain was found in a study of blood T cell repertoires in COVID-19. About the research overall: Sites across the United States, Italy and Spain contributed samples from acute and convalescent COVID-19. Sample material is recorded as cDNA or gDNA derived from T cells, B-cell-depleted T cells, or PBMCs.

This clone was seen a handful of times. Original analysis: Estimates of nucleated cell counts were drawn from the amplification of reference gene primers. Clones were sequenced by immunoSEQ multiplex PCR, and TCRdb holds only the in-frame ones, with some missing. The V and J calls and clone size come from that table; D and trimming were worked out from the DNA. This table has around 30,000 clones, less than 85% appearing once. CDR1 and CDR2 (germline): SGHAT, FQNNGV. The CDR3 is made up of 14 amino acids. V gave up 6 bases and J gave up 8 bases; unmatched junction bases: 5. Material: peripheral blood. The origin of this receptor is an elderly woman with acute or convalescent COVID-19. This chain joins TRBV11-2 and TRBJ1-6; 9 bases fit TRBD1. CDR3 nucleotides: TGTGCCAGCAGACAAACAGGGGGCGATTCACCCCTCCACTTT. Protein product: CASRQTGGDSPLHF.